Included here is one T cell receptor beta chain sequence, with context. What it recognizes is unknown. TCRdb keeps only in-frame clones here, not all; method: immunoSEQ multiplex PCR. The sample records some 120,000 clones, more than 85% being singletons. This sample is part of a study of T cell repertoires and HLA-DP antigens. On the study more broadly: Donors were two male and one female, aged 18-to-29 to 60-to-69.

Germline-derived CDR1 and CDR2 are SGDLS and YYNGEE. This CDR3 spans 15 amino acids. The trim removed 5 bases at V and 10 bases at J, leaving 12 bases unmatched. The sequenced sample was CD4+ T cells from PBMCs. J is TRBJ1-6 and V is TRBV9; 7 bases fit TRBD1. The TCR comes from a woman in her late teens or twenties in good health and CMV-seronegative. The CDR3 coding sequence is TGTGCCAGCAGTACGGACAGGACGGGGTACTCACCCCTCCACTTT. Translated: CASSTDRTGYSPLHF. The variable domain in full, with the rest retrieved from reference TRBV9 and TRBJ1-6, is DSGVTQTPKHLITATGQRVTLRCSPRSGDLSVYWYQQSLDQGLQFLIQYYNGEERAKGNILERFSAQQFPDLHSELNLSSLELGDSALYFCASSTDRTGYSPLHFGNGTRLTVT.